These 11 T cell receptor beta chains came from one sample sequenced in a study of T cell repertoires in cytomegalovirus infection. No cognate antigen is known for these TCRs. In TCRdb, the reads were re-called with MiXCR into one record per CDR3 protein. This repertoire shows approximately 120,000 distinct CDR3 sequences, more than 25% found once; its top ten account for roughly 53%. Material: CD8+ T cells from cultured PBMCs, obtained from culture after CMV antigen stimulation. The receptors were sampled from a human donor in good health (CMV status not recorded). Some clones in this sample may be carry-over from other donors' samples.

The rearrangement links TRBV9 to TRBJ2-1; D is perhaps TRBD2 (7 bases). There are 15 residues in the CDR3. V lost 2 bases, J lost 2 bases, and 11 bases lay in between. Per the germline V gene, CDR1 is SGDLS and CDR2 is YYNGEE. The CDR3 here is CASSVAGATYNEQFF. The CDR3 bases are TGTGCCAGCAGCGTCGCGGGGGCCACCTACAATGAGCAGTTCTTC.

As DNA, the CDR3 is TGTGCCAGCAGTTACTCGAGGTCGCGGTCGACTGAAGCTTTCTTT. Amino acids: CASSYSRSRSTEAFF. V gene TRBV6-8 combines with J gene TRBJ1-1; D gene uncertain. The V gene's germline CDR1 is MNHGY and CDR2 SAAAGT. The CDR3 spans 15 residues. V lost 0 bases to trimming and J lost 5 bases, with 13 bases between them.

The gene calls are TRBV7-9 and TRBJ2-1; 7 bases are shared with TRBD1. The CDR3 is made up of 15 amino acids. The junction had 15 bases not matched to a gene; V was cut back by 7 bases and J by 9 bases. CDR1 SEHNR and CDR2 FQNEAQ come from the germline V gene (reference sequence). The chain's CDR3 is CASNLGDRQRGEQFF. Written as DNA, the CDR3 is TGTGCCAGCAACTTGGGGGACAGACAACGTGGTGAGCAGTTCTTC.

The gene calls are TRBV5-1 and TRBJ1-1; unclear D gene. Germline V CDR1 and CDR2: SGHRS, YFSETQ. There are 15 residues in the CDR3. V was pared by 3 bases and J by 3 bases, with 15 bases between. The CDR3 is CASSSEADFDTEAFF. The CDR3 DNA reads as TGCGCCAGCAGCTCTGAGGCGGATTTTGACACTGAAGCTTTCTTT.

This clonotype has only a few counts. The chain is built from TRBV20-1 and TRBJ1-1, with D possibly matching TRBD1 (5 bases). Trimming cost V 0 bases and J 7 bases, with 9 bases left between them. Germline V gene data show CDR1 as DFQATT and CDR2 as SNEGSKA (reference sequence). The CDR3 contains 12 residues. CDR3 protein: CSARDRAIEAFF. CDR3 DNA: TGCAGTGCTAGAGACAGGGCCATTGAAGCTTTCTTT.

The chain couples TRBV5-1 to TRBJ1-5; tentatively, D is TRBD1 (5 bases). V dropped 0 bases and J dropped 4 bases, with 14 bases sitting between them. Germline CDR1 is SGHRS and CDR2 is YFSETQ. There are 16 residues in the CDR3. For the CDR3, the DNA is TGCGCCAGCAGCTTGGACAGGAAGGTTGAGAATCAGCCCCAGCATTTT. Translated, it gives CASSLDRKVENQPQHF.

The chain couples TRBV5-6 to TRBJ2-1; D is perhaps TRBD1 or TRBD2 (6 bases each). CDR1 and CDR2 from the germline V gene are SGHDT and YYEEEE. The germline V and J ends were trimmed by 3 bases and 3 bases, with 10 bases remaining between them. This CDR3 spans 14 amino acids. The CDR3 DNA is TGTGCCAGCAGCTGGGAGGACAGCTACAATGAGCAGTTCTTC. As protein: CASSWEDSYNEQFF.

This sequence joins TRBV4-3 and TRBJ2-7; D gene uncertain. V dropped 2 bases and J dropped 0 bases, with 14 bases sitting between them. This CDR3 is built from 16 residues. The germline V gene has CDR1 LGHNA and CDR2 YSLEER. CDR3 in amino acids: CASSQSGQEGSYEQYF. The CDR3 nucleotides are TGCGCCAGCAGCCAAAGTGGGCAGGAAGGCTCCTACGAGCAGTACTTC.

The chain is built from TRBV11-2 and TRBJ2-3; TRBD2 agrees at 7 bases. CDR1 SGHAT and CDR2 FQNNGV come from the germline V gene. The CDR3 length is 14 residues. J lost 2 bases, V lost 4 bases, and 3 bases had no gene match. CDR3 sequence reads: CASSYGGSTDTQYF. CDR3 nucleotides: TGTGCCAGCAGCTACGGGGGGTCCACAGATACGCAGTATTTT.

The gene calls are TRBV7-4 and TRBJ2-5; tentatively, D is TRBD2 (5 bases). Germline CDR1 reads SGHVT; CDR2 reads SQSDAQ. The CDR3 covers 15 residues. The ends were cut back, 6 bases at V and 3 bases at J, with 17 bases in the middle. CDR3 in amino acids: CASSTRQGREETQYF. The CDR3 bases are TGTGCCAGCAGTACCAGACAAGGGCGGGAAGAGACCCAGTACTTC.

This clonotype was seen a handful of times. The chain joins TRBV6-6 to TRBJ1-2; 8 bases align to TRBD1. The CDR3 sequence is 15 residues long. Unmatched junction bases numbered 4, after V lost 0 bases and J lost 4 bases. Germline CDR1 reads MNHNY; CDR2 reads SVGAGI (reference sequence). CDR3 sequence: CASSYSDRDVYGYTF. The CDR3 DNA sequence: TGTGCCAGCAGTTACTCGGACAGGGATGTCTATGGCTACACCTTC.